These 10 T cell receptor beta chains share one sample of origin, sequenced in a study of blood T cell repertoires in COVID-19. Sequencing used immunoSEQ multiplex PCR; TCRdb keeps in-frame clones, though not all of them. In the table there are roughly 230,000 clones, approximately 91% of which are singletons. The sample taken for sequencing was peripheral blood. These receptors were taken from a human donor in a cohort sampled during active COVID-19.

In its sample, this clone was seen once. The chain has TRBV20-1 and TRBJ1-1, with a tentative D call TRBD1 (6 bases). V was clipped by 6 bases and J by 5 bases, with 22 bases between them. From germline, CDR1 is DFQATT and CDR2 SNEGSKA (reference sequence). The CDR3 extends over 15 amino acids. The DNA for the CDR3 is TGCAGTGCCAGTGGCGGGGGCTCATGGGGGACTGAAGCTTTCTTT. Translated: CSASGGGSWGTEAFF.

This chain uses TRBV6-5 with TRBJ1-5; no clear D gene. Trimming removed 2 bases from V and 7 bases from J, with 12 bases in between. The CDR3 contains 14 residues. The germline gives CDR1 MNHEY, CDR2 SVGAGI. DNA of the CDR3: TGTGCCAGCAGTTACGGTGCAGGAGGACAGCCCCAGCATTTT. Translating gives CASSYGAGGQPQHF.

The chain couples TRBV2 to TRBJ1-2; D not certain. Between the trimmed V and J ends, which lost 7 bases and 8 bases, there was a span of 17 bases. CDR3 length equals 13 residues. From germline, CDR1 is SNHLY and CDR2 FYNNEI. CDR3 sequence (DNA): TGTGCCAGCAACGTAGGAGCCCCCGTGGGCTACACCTTC. Protein: CASNVGAPVGYTF.

J is TRBJ1-3 and V is TRBV18, with 10 bases identical to TRBD1. Germline loops: CDR1 KGHSH, CDR2 LQKENI. The CDR3 totals 16 residues. J gave up 7 bases and V 3 bases, and 9 bases lay outside the gene matches. The CDR3 nucleotides are TGTGCCAGCTCACCCACCGGGACAGGGGTTCTGAACACCATATATTTT. Residues: CASSPTGTGVLNTIYF.

This clone was found a few times. V is TRBV9 and J is TRBJ1-1; D may be TRBD1 (6 bases). CDR1 is SGDLS and CDR2 is YYNGEE in the germline V gene. V was pared by 3 bases and J by 5 bases, with 17 bases between. CDR3 length: 15 amino acids. CDR3 sequence reads: CASSAYDRPRTEAFF. The CDR3 region has the DNA TGTGCCAGCAGCGCGTACGACAGGCCAAGGACTGAAGCTTTCTTT.

The gene calls are TRBV28 and TRBJ2-2; D remains ambiguous. The germline V gene encodes CDR1 MDHEN and CDR2 SYDVKM. The CDR3 has 16 amino acids. Trimming took off 4 bases at V and 4 bases at J, with 16 bases between the two ends. The CDR3 nucleotides read TGTGCCAGCAGTTCATCGACAAAAGGCGTCACCGGGGAGCTGTTTTTT. Translating gives CASSSSTKGVTGELFF.

The chain combines TRBV14 with TRBJ2-5, with TRBD2 identical over 7 bases. Germline V gene data show CDR1 as SGHDN and CDR2 as FVKESK. The CDR3 is 16 amino acids. After removal of 1 base from V and 4 bases from J, the junction contained 9 bases not matched to a gene. In DNA, the CDR3 is TGTGCCAGCAGCCAAGGCGGCGGGGGAGTTCGAGAGACCCAGTACTTC. Translating it yields CASSQGGGGVRETQYF.

The CDR3 DNA reads as TGTGCCAGTAGGACGATGGACAGGTTGGGGAATTCACCCCTCCACTTT. This sequence encodes CASRTMDRLGNSPLHF. The gene calls are TRBV19 and TRBJ1-6, with 7 bases aligning to TRBD1. The CDR3 has 16 amino acids. CDR1 and CDR2 (germline): LNHDA, SQIVND (reference sequence). The trim removed 6 bases at V and 7 bases at J, leaving 12 bases unmatched.

The chain uses TRBV28 and TRBJ2-1; D might be TRBD2 (6 bases). Trimming left V 3 bases short and J 7 bases short, with 31 bases between. The CDR3 spans 20 residues. Germline V CDR1 and CDR2: MDHEN, SYDVKM. CDR3 residues: CASSFINPTRGIEEGNEQFF. The CDR3 bases are TGTGCCAGCAGTTTTATCAACCCAACAAGGGGCATCGAGGAGGGGAATGAGCAGTTCTTC.

This clone has only one observation. This CDR3 is CASSLGGGGAGELFF. CDR3 DNA sequence: TGTGCCAGCAGCTTAGGGGGCGGAGGGGCCGGGGAGCTGTTTTTT. V usage is TRBV11-2 and J usage is TRBJ2-2, with a weak D call TRBD2 (6 bases). In germline, CDR1 is SGHAT, CDR2 FQNNGV. The CDR3 has 15 amino acids. The V and J ends lost 1 base and 6 bases respectively, with 12 bases between them. Variable domain in full (rest from reference TRBV11-2 and TRBJ2-2): EAGVAQSPRYKIIEKRQSVAFWCNPISGHATLYWYQQILGQGPKLLIQFQNNGVVDDSQLPKDRFSAERLKGVDSTLKIQPAKLEDSAVYLCASSLGGGGAGELFFGEGSRLTVL.